These 31 T cell receptor beta chains came from one sample sequenced in a study of PD-1 blockade in mismatch repair-deficient tumors. The method was immunoSEQ multiplex PCR; TCRdb's version includes in-frame clones alone and lacks a portion of them. The sample yields tens of thousands of clones, about 85% seen once. Here the sequenced sample was peripheral blood, taken 12 weeks after starting pembrolizumab. The source of these receptors is an adult with mismatch repair-deficient cancer.

The chain has TRBV9 and TRBJ2-2; D call uncertain. Germline V gene sequence: CDR1 SGDLS, CDR2 YYNGEE. Deletions cut 4 bases from V and 3 bases from J, with 10 bases between. CDR3 length: 14 amino acids. The CDR3 region has the DNA TGTGCCAGCAGCCCTCTCCCCGACACCGGGGAGCTGTTTTTT. Translated, it gives CASSPLPDTGELFF.

This clone was seen once. V usage is TRBV10-1 and J usage is TRBJ2-5, with D tentatively TRBD1 (5 bases). CDR1 and CDR2 (germline): WNHNN, SYGVQD (reference sequence). CDR3 length: 16 amino acids. Deletions cut 6 bases from V and 5 bases from J, with 22 bases between. This CDR3 reads CASSDSQGLISETQYF. CDR3 nucleotides: TGCGCCAGCAGCGATAGTCAGGGTCTAATATCGGAGACCCAGTACTTC.

J is TRBJ1-1 and V is TRBV29-1; no reliable D call. The germline V gene has CDR1 SQVTM and CDR2 ANQGSEA. Trimming stripped 6 bases from V and 5 bases from J, with 10 bases between. The CDR3 has 11 amino acids. The CDR3, as DNA: TGCAGCGTGACGGGGAGGACTGAAGCTTTCTTT. Its protein is CSVTGRTEAFF.

The DNA for the CDR3 is TGCAGCGTTGTGGAGGTAGCGGGAGGGTTATCCTACAATGAGCAGTTCTTC. Its protein product is CSVVEVAGGLSYNEQFF. The chain employs TRBV29-1 and TRBJ2-1; TRBD2 matches 11 bases. Losses at the gene ends were 4 bases for V and 1 base for J; bases not matched to a gene: 9. Germline lookup yields CDR1 SQVTM and CDR2 ANQGSEA. This CDR3 contains 17 residues.

The chain uses TRBV2 and TRBJ1-2, with 11 positions matching TRBD1. The CDR3 totals 14 residues. The junction had 5 bases not matched to a gene; V was cut back by 4 bases and J by 7 bases. Germline V lookup: CDR1 SNHLY, CDR2 FYNNEI. The CDR3 nucleotides are TGTGCCAGCAGTGTCGGACAGGGGGCGCGTGGCTACACCTTC. It yields the protein CASSVGQGARGYTF.

V and J are TRBV6-5 and TRBJ2-5; maybe TRBD1 (6 bases). The J call is doubtful: the DNA matches TRBJ2-7 better. CDR1 and CDR2 (germline): MNHEY, SVGAGI. This CDR3 is built from 15 residues. CDR3 residues: CASRRTAESSYEQYF. The CDR3 bases are TGTGCCAGCAGAAGGACAGCCGAGTCCTCCTACGAGCAGTACTTC.

This clone was seen once. The chain is built from TRBV5-1 and TRBJ2-1, with TRBD2 matching over 9 bases. Losses at the gene ends were 5 bases for V and 6 bases for J; bases not matched to a gene: 12. The CDR3 runs to 16 residues. Germline lookup yields CDR1 SGHRS and CDR2 YFSETQ. This CDR3 reads CASRPLAGVITNEQFF. CDR3 coding DNA: TGCGCCAGCAGGCCGTTAGCGGGAGTAATTACCAATGAGCAGTTCTTC.

CDR3 sequence: CASSWTRGRTEAFF. CDR3 coding DNA: TGTGCCAGCAGCTGGACCAGGGGTAGGACTGAAGCTTTCTTT. The chain combines TRBV5-6 with TRBJ1-1, with a tentative D call TRBD1 (6 bases). Trimming took off 3 bases at V and 5 bases at J, with 14 bases between the two ends. Germline values: CDR1 SGHDT, CDR2 YYEEEE. The CDR3 runs to 14 residues.

V and J are TRBV29-1 and TRBJ2-7, with TRBD1 matching 8 bases. J was trimmed by 3 bases and V by 4 bases; bases with no gene match: 8. Germline lookup yields CDR1 SQVTM and CDR2 ANQGSEA. This CDR3 comprises 14 residues. The CDR3, as DNA: TGCAGCGTTGGAGAGGACAGGGTCGTCTACGAGCAGTACTTC. This codes for CSVGEDRVVYEQYF.

The CDR3: CASIKPGTGHGYTF. The CDR3 DNA reads TGTGCCAGCATTAAACCGGGGACAGGGCATGGCTACACCTTC. The chain joins TRBV6-5 to TRBJ1-2, with 9 bases matching TRBD1. Per the germline V gene, CDR1 is MNHEY and CDR2 is SVGAGI. J was trimmed by 6 bases and V by 7 bases; bases with no gene match: 9. The CDR3 is made up of 14 amino acids.

This CDR3 reads CASRDPYSNQPQHF. The CDR3 DNA reads as TGTGCCAGCAGAGACCCATATAGCAATCAGCCCCAGCATTTT. V gene TRBV6-5 combines with J gene TRBJ1-5; the D is unclear. The CDR3 is 14 amino acids. V shed 6 bases and J shed 0 bases, with 9 bases lying between them. Germline loops: CDR1 MNHEY, CDR2 SVGAGI.

V is TRBV7-3 and J is TRBJ2-3, with a tentative D call TRBD2 (6 bases). The germline V and J ends were trimmed by 3 bases and 4 bases, with 14 bases remaining between them. Germline assignment: CDR1 SGHTA and CDR2 FQGTGA. CDR3 length equals 15 residues. Here the CDR3 reads CASSLNGRVADTQYF. DNA of the CDR3: TGTGCCAGCAGCTTGAACGGGAGAGTGGCAGATACGCAGTATTTT.

CDR3 nucleotides: TGTGCCAGCTCCCGGGAAATGGGCAATGAGCAGTTCTTC. This gives the protein CASSREMGNEQFF. V usage is TRBV18 and J usage is TRBJ2-1, with D maybe TRBD2 (5 bases). Germline lookup yields CDR1 KGHSH and CDR2 LQKENI. The CDR3 extends over 13 amino acids. Trimming cost V 6 bases and J 6 bases, with 12 bases left between them.

This clone was detected ten times or more. Its ends do not fully match the called genes, so a read error is possible. The J gene is TRBJ1-2, the V gene TRBV27, with D possibly TRBD1 on 5 matching bases. This CDR3 is 15 amino acids long. Looked up from germline, CDR1 is MNHEY and CDR2 is SMNVEV (reference sequence). The CDR3 DNA reads as TGTGCCAGCAGATTATCCCCGGGGCTTAACTATGGCTACACCTTC. Its translation is CASRLSPGLNYGYTF.

This clone appeared a few times. The chain links TRBV21-1 to TRBJ2-5; the table's D gene call, TRBD2, was not cross checked with the DNA. TRBV21-1 is a pseudogene locus. The CDR3 sequence is 13 residues long. This chain's CDR3 is CARGLAGKETQYF. The CDR3 nucleotides are TGTGCCAGAGGACTAGCGGGAAAAGAGACCCAGTACTTC.

This clone was recorded only once. The rearrangement joins TRBV5-1 to TRBJ2-7, with TRBD1 matching 10 bases. CDR3 length: 15 residues. In germline, CDR1 is SGHRS, CDR2 YFSETQ. V lost 6 bases, J lost 5 bases, and 11 bases stayed unmatched. The CDR3 loop is CASKVTGTGAHEQYF. CDR3 DNA: TGCGCCAGCAAAGTTACCGGGACAGGGGCCCACGAGCAGTACTTC.

This clone was counted between two and nine times. V usage is TRBV11-2 and J usage is TRBJ2-2; D is uncertain. The CDR3 is 14 residues long. V shed 5 bases and J shed 1 base, with 8 bases lying between them. The V gene's germline CDR1 is SGHAT and CDR2 FQNNGV. As DNA, the CDR3 is TGTGCCAGCAGCGGCCTATTGAACACCGGGGAGCTGTTTTTT. This gives the protein CASSGLLNTGELFF.

J is TRBJ2-6 and V is TRBV30; possible D gene TRBD1, 5 bases. This CDR3 has 18 residues. The germline CDR1 and CDR2 sequences are GTSNPN and SVGIG (reference sequence). V was clipped by 0 bases and J by 4 bases, with 19 bases between them. The CDR3 DNA reads TGTGCCTGGAGTGTACTCAGGGTATACCGATCCGGGGCCAACGTCCTGACTTTC. Its translation: CAWSVLRVYRSGANVLTF.

The V call is TRBV18, the J call TRBJ2-7, with unresolved D. Germline V gene data show CDR1 as KGHSH and CDR2 as LQKENI. With 3 bases removed from V and 1 base from J, the gap between germline ends came to 7 bases. The CDR3 contains 13 residues. In DNA form, the CDR3 reads TGTGCCAGCTCACCGACGGAATCCTACGAGCAGTACTTC. This gives the protein CASSPTESYEQYF.

This clone was picked up one time. The CDR3 spells CASSEIAGASTDTQYF. CDR3 DNA sequence: TGTGCCAGCAGCGAGATAGCGGGAGCGAGCACAGATACGCAGTATTTT. The J gene is TRBJ2-3, the V gene TRBV7-3; 9 positions agree with TRBD2. This CDR3 comprises 16 residues. Germline-derived CDR1 and CDR2 are SGHTA and FQGTGA. Germline trimming cut 5 bases from V and 0 bases from J; bases unmatched to any gene: 6.

The genes are TRBV14 and TRBJ2-5, with D maybe TRBD2 (6 bases). The CDR3 is 15 residues long. Trimming removed 4 bases from V and 5 bases from J, with 17 bases in between. CDR1 is SGHDN and CDR2 is FVKESK in the germline V gene. The CDR3 sequence: CASSRDSGGAETQYF. The CDR3 coding sequence is TGTGCCAGCAGCCGAGACTCCGGCGGGGCGGAGACCCAGTACTTC.

The V call is TRBV6-5, the J call TRBJ2-3; D unclear. Germline CDR1 and CDR2: MNHEY and SVGAGI. This CDR3 contains 14 residues. Trimming took off 2 bases at V and 6 bases at J, with 12 bases between the two ends. The CDR3 DNA sequence: TGTGCCAGCAGTTACGGACCTGAGGCGGATACGCAGTATTTT. The encoded protein is CASSYGPEADTQYF.

This clone has a handful of counts. This CDR3 is CASSQEGSGANVLTF. The CDR3 nucleotides read TGCGCCAGCAGCCAAGAAGGCTCTGGGGCCAACGTCCTGACTTTC. The chain carries TRBV4-1 and TRBJ2-6; D not resolved. The CDR3 extends over 15 amino acids. Germline CDR1 and CDR2: MGHRA and YSYEKL. Trimming took 0 bases from V and 0 from J, leaving 3 bases between them.

This rearrangement joins TRBV30 to TRBJ2-7, with D perhaps TRBD2 (6 bases). V lost 0 bases and J lost 6, with 18 bases in between. The CDR3 covers 15 residues. Germline loops: CDR1 GTSNPN, CDR2 SVGIG (reference sequence). The CDR3 nucleotides read TGTGCCTGGAGTGTACTGAGCGGGCCGCGGGGCGAGCAGTACTTC. It codes for CAWSVLSGPRGEQYF.

The sample holds a few counts of this clone. The rearrangement links TRBV6-1 to TRBJ2-2, with D tentatively TRBD2 (6 bases). Germline CDR1 reads MNHNS; CDR2 reads SASEGT. The germline V and J ends were trimmed by 5 bases and 3 bases, with 10 bases remaining between them. The CDR3 is made up of 14 amino acids. CDR3 in amino acids: CASSRERDTGELFF. The CDR3 DNA follows: TGTGCCAGCAGTCGGGAGAGAGACACCGGGGAGCTGTTTTTT.

V and J are TRBV19 and TRBJ1-1; 8 positions match TRBD1. The trim removed 4 bases at V and 6 bases at J, leaving 7 bases unmatched. From germline, CDR1 is LNHDA and CDR2 SQIVND (reference sequence). CDR3 length equals 14 residues. The CDR3 DNA is TGTGCCAGTAGTACTCGGGACAGGCTCCCTGAAGCTTTCTTT. Its translation is CASSTRDRLPEAFF.

The gene calls are TRBV19 and TRBJ1-2; D possibly corresponds to TRBD1 (5 bases). With 4 bases removed from V and 7 bases from J, the gap between germline ends came to 28 bases. Germline V gives CDR1 LNHDA, CDR2 SQIVND (reference sequence). CDR3 length: 18 residues. The CDR3 loop reads CASSTIAGGSALLSGYTF. In DNA form, the CDR3 reads TGTGCCAGTAGTACCATCGCGGGGGGTAGTGCGCTACTTTCTGGCTACACCTTC.

The gene calls are TRBV7-2 and TRBJ1-4; 8 positions match TRBD1. The CDR3 is made up of 15 amino acids. Unmatched junction bases numbered 9, after V lost 5 bases and J lost 7 bases. The germline V gene has CDR1 SGHTA and CDR2 FQGNSA. CDR3 residues: CASSILQGVGEKLFF. Written as DNA, the CDR3 is TGTGCCAGCAGCATCTTACAGGGGGTGGGTGAAAAACTGTTTTTT.

The table lists this clone with a count of one. The rearrangement joins TRBV5-5 to TRBJ2-5; 10 bases are shared with TRBD2. This CDR3 is 18 amino acids long. Trimming removed 4 bases from V and 0 bases from J; junction bases left unmatched: 12. From germline, CDR1 is SGHKS and CDR2 YYEKEE (reference sequence). For the CDR3, the DNA is TGTGCCAGCAGCGACCTTCTAGCGGGAGCCGACTACCAAGAGACCCAGTACTTC. It translates to CASSDLLAGADYQETQYF.

This chain joins TRBV15 and TRBJ1-4, with TRBD1 matching 9 bases. The CDR3 length is 15 residues. The germline V gene has CDR1 LNHNV and CDR2 YYDKDF (reference sequence). V shed 4 bases and J 8 bases; nucleotides not matched to a gene: 8. As DNA, the CDR3 is TGTGCCACCAGCAAAACAGGGGGCCAGATAGAAAAACTGTTTTTT. Amino acids: CATSKTGGQIEKLFF.

This clone was detected once. This chain links TRBV5-1 with TRBJ1-3; 7 nucleotides line up with TRBD1. The J segment lost 0 bases and the V segment lost 4 bases, leaving 4 bases of the junction unmatched. Germline V gives CDR1 SGHRS, CDR2 YFSETQ. The CDR3 has 15 residues. Here the CDR3 reads CASSEGTVSGNTIYF. The DNA for the CDR3 is TGCGCCAGCAGCGAGGGGACAGTCTCTGGAAACACCATATATTTT.